The source of this T cell receptor beta chain is a study of regulatory T cells in long-lasting Graves disease. The table lists this clonotype with many counts. Arm-PCR of CDR3 regions and iRepertoire HTBI primers were the basis on which TCR beta libraries were built. TCRdb re-analysed the multiplex PCR reads in MiXCR, keeping a single row per CDR3 protein. The sample contains a few hundred thousand distinct CDR3 sequences, roughly a quarter of which appear only once. Germline CDR1 is MDHEN and CDR2 is SYDVKM. The CDR3 length is 13 residues. Trimming left V 7 bases short and J 1 base short, with 10 bases between. The time point here: persistent/refractory GD, antithyroid drugs over 5 years with positive TRAb. PBMCs provided the RNA from which the TCR library was made.

The sequenced sample was peripheral blood mononuclear cells (PBMCs), obtained when the disease was refractory, from a patient treated with antithyroid drugs. The chain combines TRBV28 with TRBJ1-2; no clear D. The source is a female donor with Graves disease. CDR3 region: CASKGQDNYGYTF. The CDR3 coding sequence is TGTGCCAGCAAAGGCCAAGATAACTATGGCTACACCTTC.